This T cell receptor (beta chain) emerged from a study of technical replicates of blood from a few donors. This CDR3 is built from 17 residues. V was clipped by 5 bases and J by 2 bases; unmatched bases: 7. CDR1 SGHNT and CDR2 YENEEA come from the germline V gene. Assay used: immunoSEQ multiplex PCR; TCRdb lists only in-frame clones, some missing. The sample yields roughly 90,000 clones, about 96% seen once. This clonotype originated in a human donor in good health. Sequences were obtained from T cells isolated from PBMCs. The chain joins TRBV11-3 to TRBJ2-1; TRBD1 matches at 12 bases. This CDR3 is CASSPGQGAKTYNEQFF. The CDR3 bases are TGTGCCAGCAGCCCGGGACAGGGGGCGAAGACCTACAATGAGCAGTTCTTC.